This is a list of T cell receptor beta chains from one sample in a study of early T cells in non-severe SARS-CoV-2 infection. MiXCR was run by TCRdb on the 5' RACE reads, yielding one entry per CDR3 protein. The sample yields about 45,000 distinct CDR3 sequences, 9.5% to 13% seen once. The sample was whole blood. All receptors come from an adult who was a healthcare worker with PCR-confirmed SARS-CoV-2 infection or an uninfected control (not recorded which). Both conserved end residues are part of each CDR3. A D gene is named only where the DNA matches it firmly. Size is omitted from some rows. Given values are once, few, many or a class for expanded clones.

j_gene | len | v_gene | abundance | d_gene | CDR3aa | CDR3nt
TRBJ2-3 | 15 | TRBV12-3/TRBV12-4 | . | . | CASSFSRSLGDTQYF | TGTGCCAGCAGTTTTAGCAGATCACTGGGAGATACGCAGTATTTT
TRBJ2-7 | 19 | TRBV28 | many | TRBD1 | CASSSPFGQGGILTYEQYF | TGTGCCAGCAGTTCCCCCTTTGGACAGGGGGGAATTCTGACCTACGAGCAGTACTTC
TRBJ2-2 | 17 | TRBV7-3 | . | TRBD2 | CASSLTSGSANTGELFF | TGTGCCAGCAGCTTGACTAGCGGGAGTGCGAACACCGGGGAGCTGTTTTTT
TRBJ2-1 | 14 | TRBV3-1 | . | . | CASSQRDVFYEQFF | TGTGCCAGCAGCCAAAGGGACGTGTTTTATGAGCAGTTCTTC
TRBJ2-5 | 13 | TRBV28 | . | . | CASSLLGPGTQYF | TGTGCCAGCAGTTTGCTGGGCCCAGGGACCCAGTACTTC
TRBJ2-7 | 14 | TRBV5-6 | few | TRBD2 | CASSLFRGSYEQYF | TGTGCCAGCAGCTTGTTCCGCGGGAGTTACGAGCAGTACTTC
TRBJ2-1 | 13 | TRBV6-2/TRBV6-3 | many | TRBD1 | CASRTDRGSEQFF | TGTGCCAGCAGAACCGACAGGGGTAGTGAGCAGTTCTTC
TRBJ1-2 | 15 | TRBV28 | few | . | CASSLQAPSNYGYTF | TGTGCCAGCAGCTTACAGGCGCCGTCTAACTATGGCTACACCTTC
TRBJ2-5 | 14 | TRBV11-2 | many | . | CASSLRELQETQYF | TGTGCCAGCAGCTTACGCGAGCTCCAAGAGACCCAGTACTTC
TRBJ1-6 | 15 | TRBV7-3 | many | TRBD1 | CASSPTGTGESPLHF | TGTGCCAGCAGCCCGACGGGGACAGGGGAATCACCCCTCCACTTT
TRBJ2-2 | 15 | TRBV30 | few | TRBD2 | CAWKGREENTGELFF | TGTGCCTGGAAGGGGCGGGAGGAAAACACCGGGGAGCTGTTTTTT
TRBJ2-7 | 16 | TRBV27 | . | TRBD1 | CASSSGQGNYWYEQYF | TGTGCCAGCAGTTCCGGACAGGGCAATTATTGGTACGAGCAGTACTTC
TRBJ2-5 | 14 | TRBV29-1 | . | TRBD2 | CSVEDLAGEETQYF | TGCAGCGTTGAAGATCTAGCGGGAGAAGAGACCCAGTACTTC
TRBJ2-3 | 14 | TRBV7-2 | many | TRBD1 | CASSTGGRTDTQYF | TGTGCCAGCAGTACAGGGGGCCGCACAGATACGCAGTATTTT
TRBJ2-3 | 15 | TRBV10-3 | . | TRBD1 | CAIRTDRGATDTQYF | TGTGCCATCAGAACGGACAGGGGGGCCACAGATACGCAGTATTTT
TRBJ2-2 | 14 | TRBV9 | few | . | CASSVVLDTGELFF | TGTGCCAGCAGCGTAGTCCTAGACACCGGGGAGCTGTTTTTT
TRBJ2-3 | 15 | TRBV10-3 | few | TRBD2 | CAIREGGTSTDTQYF | TGTGCCATCAGGGAGGGAGGGACTAGCACAGATACGCAGTATTTT
TRBJ2-3 | 17 | TRBV7-2 | many | . | CASSLNPMGGGTDTQYF | TGTGCCAGCAGCTTAAACCCTATGGGGGGCGGCACAGATACGCAGTATTTT
TRBJ2-1 | 13 | TRBV6-2/TRBV6-3 | few | . | CASSSYDLNEQFF | TGTGCCAGCAGTTCCTACGATCTTAATGAGCAGTTCTTC
TRBJ2-7 | 15 | TRBV7-9 | few | . | CASSHGGGGTEEQYF | TGTGCCAGCAGCCACGGTGGTGGGGGTACGGAGGAGCAGTACTTC
TRBJ2-2 | 14 | TRBV5-6 | many | . | CASSRDRYTGELFF | TGTGCCAGCAGCCGGGACCGCTACACCGGGGAGCTGTTTTTT
TRBJ1-3 | 14 | TRBV9 | . | . | CASSYSMVGNTIYF | TGTGCCAGCAGCTATTCTATGGTGGGAAACACCATATATTTT
TRBJ2-7 | 14 | TRBV7-2 | many | . | CASSFLQDSYEQYF | TGTGCCAGCAGCTTCCTACAGGACTCCTACGAGCAGTACTTC
TRBJ2-3 | 15 | TRBV29-1 | few | TRBD1 | CSVEVGTGTPDTQYF | TGCAGCGTTGAAGTTGGGACAGGGACCCCAGATACGCAGTATTTT
TRBJ1-4 | 16 | TRBV18 | many | TRBD1 | CASSPPEGARGEKLFF | TGTGCCAGCTCACCACCCGAGGGGGCGAGGGGTGAAAAACTGTTTTTT
TRBJ2-6 | 17 | TRBV6-6 | many | . | CASSYDVHLSGANVLTF | TGTGCCAGCAGTTACGATGTCCACCTCTCTGGGGCCAACGTCCTGACTTTC
TRBJ2-7 | 14 | TRBV4-2 | many | . | CASSQVFRPLEQYF | TGTGCCAGCAGCCAAGTTTTCCGGCCCCTCGAGCAGTACTTC
TRBJ1-1 | 16 | TRBV27 | few | TRBD1 | CASSLGGDSLNTEAFF | TGTGCCAGCAGTTTGGGAGGGGACAGCTTGAACACTGAAGCTTTCTTT
TRBJ2-2 | 16 | TRBV7-3 | few | . | CASSLDGGINTGELFF | TGTGCCAGCAGCTTAGACGGAGGAATTAACACCGGGGAGCTGTTTTTT
TRBJ2-5 | 18 | TRBV7-8 | few | TRBD2 | CASRKALLAGGPGETQYF | TGTGCCAGCAGAAAAGCGCTTTTAGCGGGAGGGCCTGGGGAGACCCAGTACTTC
TRBJ1-1 | 14 | TRBV6-6 | many | TRBD1 | CASSFGQVNTEAFF | TGTGCCAGCAGTTTCGGACAGGTGAACACTGAAGCTTTCTTT
TRBJ2-6 | 16 | TRBV6-1 | many | . | CASTPAGGSGANVLTF | TGTGCCAGCACCCCGGCCGGGGGCTCTGGGGCCAACGTCCTGACTTTC
TRBJ2-2 | 15 | TRBV7-8 | few | . | CASSPQTVNTGELFF | TGTGCCAGCAGCCCCCAGACTGTAAACACCGGGGAGCTGTTTTTT
TRBJ2-7 | 12 | TRBV2 | many | . | CASSDWGREQYF | TGTGCCAGCAGTGATTGGGGTCGGGAGCAGTACTTC
TRBJ2-5 | 14 | TRBV4-1 | . | TRBD2 | CASSQIAGVETQYF | TGCGCCAGCAGCCAAATAGCGGGAGTGGAGACCCAGTACTTC
TRBJ2-7 | 16 | TRBV20-1 | few | TRBD2 | CSAHKAGGSLRAEQYF | TGCAGTGCTCATAAAGCGGGAGGGAGCCTACGTGCAGAGCAGTACTTC
TRBJ1-2 | 15 | TRBV28 | many | TRBD1 | CASSPRTGINYGYTF | TGTGCCAGCAGCCCGCGGACAGGGATCAACTATGGCTACACCTTC
TRBJ1-1 | 13 | TRBV9 | . | . | CASSEDWNTEAFF | TGTGCCAGCAGCGAGGACTGGAACACTGAAGCTTTCTTT
TRBJ2-2 | 13 | TRBV19 | many | . | CASSISVTGELFF | TGTGCCAGTAGTATTTCCGTAACCGGGGAGCTGTTTTTT
TRBJ2-7 | 14 | TRBV7-2 | many | TRBD2 | CASGGTSGTYEQYF | TGTGCCAGCGGCGGGACTAGCGGAACCTACGAGCAGTACTTC
TRBJ2-2 | 16 | TRBV5-5 | many | TRBD1 | CASSSTGGVNTGELFF | TGTGCCAGCAGCTCGACAGGGGGTGTCAACACCGGGGAGCTGTTTTTT
TRBJ1-3 | 15 | TRBV18 | few | . | CASSPSGTSGNTIYF | TGTGCCAGCTCACCTTCCGGGACCTCTGGAAACACCATATATTTT
TRBJ2-7 | 12 | TRBV2 | once | . | CASRGDSMEQYF | TGTGCCAGCAGGGGGGACTCCATGGAGCAGTACTTC
TRBJ2-1 | 18 | TRBV7-9 | many | TRBD2 | CASSSTFYSGSAYNEQFF | TGTGCCAGCAGCTCTACTTTTTATAGCGGGAGCGCATACAATGAGCAGTTCTTC
TRBJ2-5 | 14 | TRBV7-9 | many | . | CASSLGTNQETQYF | TGTGCCAGCAGCCTTGGGACCAACCAAGAGACCCAGTACTTC
TRBJ2-3 | 15 | TRBV11-2 | . | TRBD1 | CASSADRGTTDTQYF | TGTGCCAGCAGCGCGGACAGGGGGACGACAGATACGCAGTATTTT
TRBJ2-1 | 12 | TRBV3-1 | many | . | CASSAGSVEQFF | TGTGCCAGCAGCGCCGGGTCTGTGGAGCAGTTCTTC
TRBJ2-5 | 17 | TRBV12-3/TRBV12-4 | few | TRBD2 | CASTIRTSGRAGETQYF | TGTGCCAGCACCATAAGGACTAGCGGGAGGGCCGGCGAGACCCAGTACTTC
TRBJ2-1 | 14 | TRBV7-8 | many | . | CASSLSPHGYEQFF | TGTGCCAGCAGCTTATCTCCGCATGGCTATGAGCAGTTCTTC
TRBJ1-1 | 13 | TRBV5-1 | . | . | CASSPPGNTEAFF | TGCGCCAGCAGCCCCCCTGGGAACACTGAAGCTTTCTTT